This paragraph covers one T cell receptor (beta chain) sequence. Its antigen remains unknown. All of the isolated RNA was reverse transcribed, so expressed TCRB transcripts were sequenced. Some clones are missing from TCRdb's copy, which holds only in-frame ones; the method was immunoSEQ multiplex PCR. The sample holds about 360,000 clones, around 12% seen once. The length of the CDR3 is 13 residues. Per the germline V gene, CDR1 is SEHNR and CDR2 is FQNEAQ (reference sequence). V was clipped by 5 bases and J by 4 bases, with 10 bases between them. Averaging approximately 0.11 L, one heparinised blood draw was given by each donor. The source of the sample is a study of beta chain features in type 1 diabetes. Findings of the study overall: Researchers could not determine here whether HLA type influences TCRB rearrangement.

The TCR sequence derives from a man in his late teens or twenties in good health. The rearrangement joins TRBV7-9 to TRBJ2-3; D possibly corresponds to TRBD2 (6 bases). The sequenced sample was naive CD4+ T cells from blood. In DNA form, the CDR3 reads TGTGCCAGCAGCGTGCCGGGGGCAGATACGCAGTATTTT. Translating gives CASSVPGADTQYF.